This T cell receptor (beta chain) comes out of a study of blood T cell repertoires in COVID-19. The wider study: T cells, B-cell-depleted T cells, or PBMCs supplied cDNA or gDNA.

Generated by immunoSEQ multiplex PCR, the TCRdb table keeps only in-frame clones and is missing some. The sample includes 80,000 to 130,000 clones, approximately 86% of them seen just once. Either two negative PCRs, clearance, or symptom resolution qualified Cohort 3 donors as recovered. The clonotype originates from a woman in her forties or fifties who had recovered from COVID-19. Material: PBMCs or T cells enriched from blood (not recorded which).

The CDR3 spells CASSPGGIQYF. The CDR3 DNA reads TGTGCCAGCAGCCCGGGGGGGATTCAGTACTTC. The rearrangement uses TRBV7-9 and TRBJ2-4; 8 nucleotides match TRBD2. Germline V gene lookup returns CDR1 SEHNR and CDR2 FQNEAQ (reference sequence). The CDR3 has 11 residues. J lost 10 bases, V lost 5 bases, and 1 base had no gene match.